This entry features one T cell receptor beta chain sequence. What it binds is unknown. This sample stems from a study of T-cell reconstitution after alpha-beta-depleted transplantation in children. Findings of the study overall: Several hundred expanded graft clones reportedly supplied alpha-beta T cells about two months after transplant. After one year, T-cell counts and TCRbeta diversity mostly came from new T cells. The origin of high day-60 TCRbeta diversity in some patients lay in surviving recipient T cells and thymic progenitors.

Library preparation (for TCRbeta) was performed with unique molecular identifiers. Each CDR3 protein gets one entry after TCRdb re-called the PCR reads with MiXCR. The sample comprises 800,000 to 1,000,000 distinct CDR3 sequences, about 31% of which are singletons, and 25% to 35% rests with the top ten. The sample consisted of PBMCs, mostly from graft donor cells, taken 360 days after TCRalphabeta/CD19-depleted stem cell transplant. This receptor was obtained from a boy less than two years old who had a stem cell transplant for SCID, so the T cells may come from the graft donor.

CDR3 in DNA: TGTGCCACCAGTGATGGGACTAGGTGGTACCAAGAGACCCAGTACTTC. Residues: CATSDGTRWYQETQYF. The chain links TRBV24-1 to TRBJ2-5, with TRBD2 matching 8 bases. The V gene end was trimmed by 3 bases and the J gene end by 0 bases; junction bases not matched to a gene: 5. CDR3 length: 16 amino acids. CDR1 KGHDR and CDR2 SFDVKD come from the germline V gene.